This is a list of T cell receptor beta chains from one sample in a study of T-cell memory formation after mild COVID-19. One entry per CDR3 protein, called by TCRdb with MiXCR from the 5' RACE reads. The repertoire has roughly 170,000 distinct CDR3 sequences, roughly 18% of them found once; the top ten carry approximately 4%. Source material: PBMCs or a T cell subset sorted from them (not recorded which). Every receptor here comes from a man younger than 35 who had mild COVID-19 (a few samples of this study predate the infection). Cell type and time point are not known. Each CDR3 is given with its conserved first and last residue. A D gene is named only where the DNA matches it firmly. A row's size may be missing; if present it is once, few, many or a size class.

j_call | clone_size | v_call | d_call | cdr3_aa | cdr3_nt
TRBJ1-1 | NA | TRBV6-5 | TRBD1 | CASRRTGVMNTEAFF | TGTGCCAGCAGGCGGACAGGGGTCATGAACACTGAAGCTTTCTTT
TRBJ2-3 | few | TRBV28 | NA | CASRSREGAADTQYF | TGTGCCAGCAGAAGCAGGGAAGGGGCAGCAGATACGCAGTATTTT
TRBJ1-1 | few | TRBV12-3/TRBV12-4 | TRBD1 | CASSLGQGAFF | TGTGCCAGCAGCCTCGGACAGGGAGCTTTCTTT
TRBJ1-5 | NA | TRBV6-5 | TRBD1 | CASSYSWTGSQPQHF | TGTGCCAGCAGTTACTCGTGGACAGGGAGCCAGCCCCAGCATTTT
TRBJ1-4 | NA | TRBV7-2 | NA | CASSLSPCGEKLFF | TGTGCCAGCAGCTTAAGTCCGTGTGGTGAAAAACTGTTTTTT
TRBJ2-4 | NA | TRBV18 | NA | CASSPGLDIQYF | TGTGCCAGCTCACCAGGGTTGGACATTCAGTACTTC
TRBJ1-2 | NA | TRBV12-3/TRBV12-4 | TRBD1 | CASSFAGGDYTF | TGTGCCAGCAGTTTCGCAGGGGGGGACTACACCTTC
TRBJ1-6 | few | TRBV5-1 | NA | CASSFGQAASPLHF | TGCGCCAGCAGCTTCGGGCAGGCGGCTTCACCCCTCCACTTT
TRBJ1-2 | many | TRBV4-1 | NA | CASSRPDAHYGYTF | TGCGCCAGCAGCCGTCCGGACGCCCACTATGGCTACACCTTC
TRBJ2-3 | NA | TRBV5-1 | NA | CASSLVPDLPDTQYF | TGCGCCAGCAGCTTGGTCCCGGACCTGCCAGATACGCAGTATTTT
TRBJ1-6 | NA | TRBV29-1 | NA | CSVGTGKDSPLHF | TGCAGCGTTGGAACAGGGAAGGACTCACCCCTCCACTTT
TRBJ1-1 | many | TRBV5-1 | NA | CASSLGTTVNTEAFF | TGCGCCAGCAGCTTGGGAACCACAGTGAACACTGAAGCTTTCTTT
TRBJ1-6 | NA | TRBV12-3/TRBV12-4 | NA | CASSGTGYNSPLHF | TGTGCCAGCAGTGGAACAGGTTATAATTCACCCCTCCACTTT
TRBJ1-4 | NA | TRBV12-3/TRBV12-4 | NA | CASSFARPEKLFF | TGTGCCAGCAGTTTCGCGAGGCCTGAAAAACTGTTTTTT
TRBJ1-5 | many | TRBV4-3 | TRBD1 | CASSPTGIQPQHF | TGCGCCAGCAGCCCGACAGGGATTCAGCCCCAGCATTTT
TRBJ1-3 | NA | TRBV7-9 | NA | CASSNTFQRSGNTIYF | TGTGCCAGCAGTAACACCTTTCAACGCTCTGGAAACACCATATATTTT
TRBJ2-3 | NA | TRBV12-3/TRBV12-4 | TRBD2 | CASESGGGRNTQYF | TGTGCCAGCGAGTCCGGCGGGGGGAGGAATACGCAGTATTTT
TRBJ1-1 | NA | TRBV13 | NA | CASSLGGSGAEAFF | TGTGCCAGCAGCTTAGGTGGGAGTGGCGCTGAAGCTTTCTTT
TRBJ1-2 | few | TRBV5-1 | NA | CASSLEQGLAGYTF | TGCGCCAGCAGCTTGGAACAGGGCCTCGCGGGCTACACCTTC
TRBJ2-7 | few | TRBV3-1 | TRBD2 | CASSPFGGAGGFYEQYF | TGTGCCAGCAGCCCCTTCGGGGGAGCGGGGGGTTTCTACGAGCAGTACTTC
TRBJ1-2 | NA | TRBV18 | NA | CASSPNEESGYGYTF | TGTGCCAGCTCACCAAACGAGGAATCCGGCTATGGCTACACCTTC
TRBJ2-1 | many | TRBV5-1 | NA | CASSLDAYNEQFF | TGCGCCAGCAGCTTGGACGCCTACAATGAGCAGTTCTTC
TRBJ2-3 | few | TRBV21-1 | NA | CASSKRVNTDTQYF | TGTGCCAGCAGCAAGCGGGTGAACACAGATACGCAGTATTTT
TRBJ2-5 | few | TRBV7-2 | TRBD1 | CASSLEQGETQYF | TGTGCCAGCAGCTTAGAACAGGGGGAGACCCAGTACTTC
TRBJ1-2 | NA | TRBV4-1 | NA | CASRDQGKMRDYTF | TGCGCCAGCAGGGATCAGGGGAAGATGAGGGACTACACCTTC
TRBJ1-6 | few | TRBV7-9 | NA | CASSKGPPDNSPLHF | TGTGCCAGCAGCAAGGGACCTCCTGATAATTCACCCCTCCACTTT
TRBJ2-1 | few | TRBV7-2 | TRBD2 | CASSRPGLAGNEQFF | TGTGCCAGCAGCAGGCCGGGACTAGCGGGGAATGAGCAGTTCTTC
TRBJ1-2 | NA | TRBV3-1 | NA | CASSPYTDGLWGYTF | TGTGCCAGCAGCCCTTACACCGACGGTCTGTGGGGCTACACCTTC
TRBJ2-5 | NA | TRBV18 | NA | CASSPSVFQETQYF | TGTGCCAGCTCACCTTCCGTTTTCCAAGAGACCCAGTACTTC
TRBJ2-1 | few | TRBV7-8 | NA | CASSSGLIGEQFF | TGTGCCAGCAGCTCGGGGCTGATCGGTGAGCAGTTCTTC
TRBJ1-1 | NA | TRBV6-6 | NA | CASSYAGMNTEAFF | TGTGCCAGCAGTTACGCAGGGATGAACACTGAAGCTTTCTTT